Following are 15 T cell receptor beta chains from one sample sequenced in a study of shared clonotypes between healthy human individuals. The method was immunoSEQ multiplex PCR; TCRdb's version includes in-frame clones alone and lacks a portion of them. Of more than 2,000,000 clones listed, 90% to 95% are singletons. The specimen sequenced was naive CD4+ T cells sorted from blood. Subset given: CD45RA+ positively selected. These receptor sequences come from a man between 18 and 29 years old in good health.

The V gene is TRBV15, the J gene TRBJ2-3; the D gene is possibly TRBD2 (5 bases). The CDR3 covers 15 residues. The V and J ends lost 0 bases and 4 bases respectively, with 11 bases between them. Per germline, CDR1 LNHNV and CDR2 YYDKDF (reference sequence). CDR3: CATSRETMGPDTQYF. The CDR3 DNA reads TGTGCCACCAGCAGAGAGACTATGGGCCCAGATACGCAGTATTTT. Filled out from reference TRBV15 and TRBJ2-3, the complete variable domain reads DAMVIQNPRYQVTQFGKPVTLSCSQTLNHNVMYWYQQKSSQAPKLLFHYYDKDFNNEADTPDNFQSRRPNTSFCFLDIRSPGLGDTAMYLCATSRETMGPDTQYFGPGTRLTVL.

The chain uses TRBV5-3 and TRBJ1-3; D not certain. TRBV5-3 is noted as an ORF with a role that remains uncertain. The CDR3 has 15 amino acids. Trimming removed 0 bases from V and 0 bases from J, with 7 bases in between. The CDR3 reads CARSLEEGSGNTIYF. DNA of the CDR3: TGTGCCAGAAGCTTGGAGGAGGGCTCTGGAAACACCATATATTTT.

V gene TRBV27 combines with J gene TRBJ1-3; D is uncertain. V was clipped by 6 bases and J by 0 bases, with 9 bases between them. CDR3 length: 14 amino acids. Per germline, CDR1 MNHEY and CDR2 SMNVEV (reference sequence). The CDR3, as DNA: TGTGCCAGCAGCGAAACTAACTCTGGAAACACCATATATTTT. It codes for CASSETNSGNTIYF.

The gene calls are TRBV7-9 and TRBJ2-7, with D perhaps matching TRBD1 or TRBD2 (5 bases each). V lost 2 bases and J 7 bases, leaving 15 bases between the germline ends. The CDR3 has 14 amino acids. Germline CDR1 and CDR2: SEHNR and FQNEAQ (reference sequence). The CDR3 DNA reads TGTGCCAGCAGCTTAAGGGACCGCCGCGGGGAGCAGTACTTC. The encoded protein is CASSLRDRRGEQYF.

The chain uses TRBV6-6 and TRBJ2-3; TRBD2 might be the D (5 bases). Germline-derived CDR1 and CDR2 are MNHNY and SVGAGI (reference sequence). The length of the CDR3 is 12 residues. V shed 7 bases and J shed 3 bases, with 8 bases lying between them. The CDR3 bases are TGTGCCAGCAACGGGAAAACAGATACGCAGTATTTT. Encoded protein: CASNGKTDTQYF.

CDR3 protein: CAWGDIYEQYF. The CDR3 DNA reads TGTGCCTGGGGGGACATCTACGAGCAGTACTTC. This chain joins TRBV30 and TRBJ2-7; D is perhaps TRBD1 (6 bases). V was shortened by 5 bases and J by 3 bases, with 8 bases between the two germline ends. The CDR3 is 11 residues long. Germline values: CDR1 GTSNPN, CDR2 SVGIG (reference sequence).

The genes are TRBV15 and TRBJ2-3, with D hard to call. The CDR3 extends over 15 amino acids. V lost 3 bases, J lost 2 bases, and 12 bases lay in between. Germline lookup yields CDR1 LNHNV and CDR2 YYDKDF (reference sequence). The CDR3 DNA sequence: TGTGCCACCAGCAGGGCTTCGGCTATCACAGATACGCAGTATTTT. This translates into CATSRASAITDTQYF.

Worth noting for this clone: The sample contains more than one DNA sequence encoding this CDR3. The V and J genes are TRBV6-5 and TRBJ2-1, with 10 bases matching TRBD2. Germline V gene data show CDR1 as MNHEY and CDR2 as SVGAGI. The CDR3 sequence is 15 residues long. V shed 4 bases, J shed 1 base, and the junction held 1 base outside the gene matches. The CDR3, as DNA: TGTGCCAGCAGTTCGACTAGCGGGTCCTACAATGAGCAGTTCTTC. Its translation is CASSSTSGSYNEQFF.

The DNA for the CDR3 is TGTGCCAGCATTTCACAGGGAACAGGATACACCTTC. Amino acids: CASISQGTGYTF. This chain joins TRBV6-5 and TRBJ1-2; tentatively, D is TRBD1 (6 bases). The CDR3 is made up of 12 amino acids. The germline V and J ends were trimmed by 7 bases and 11 bases, with 17 bases remaining between them. Per germline, CDR1 MNHEY and CDR2 SVGAGI.

The V gene is TRBV4-2, the J gene TRBJ1-1; D is possibly TRBD1 (6 bases). The CDR3 totals 19 residues. Per germline, CDR1 LGHNA and CDR2 YNFKEQ. V lost 1 base, J lost 3 bases, and 24 bases lay in between. The CDR3 DNA reads TGTGCCAGCAGCCAAGTGTGGGGGCCCCAGGGAAAGGAGGACACTGAAGCTTTCTTT. As protein: CASSQVWGPQGKEDTEAFF.

The V gene is TRBV7-9, the J gene TRBJ1-1; 8 positions agree with TRBD1. The CDR3 spans 14 residues. In germline, CDR1 is SEHNR, CDR2 FQNEAQ (reference sequence). Trimming cost V 7 bases and J 6 bases; bases outside gene matches: 10. The CDR3 loop reads CASIQTGVVAEAFF. In DNA form, the CDR3 reads TGTGCCAGCATCCAGACAGGGGTTGTTGCTGAAGCTTTCTTT.

The chain is built from TRBV10-3 and TRBJ2-5; 9 positions agree with TRBD2. Per the germline V gene, CDR1 is ENHRY and CDR2 is SYGVKD. The CDR3 has 13 residues. V shed 9 bases and J 5 bases; nucleotides not matched to a gene: 7. The CDR3: CAMSAGGAETQYF. CDR3 bases: TGTGCCATGTCAGCGGGAGGAGCCGAGACCCAGTACTTC.

In DNA form, the CDR3 reads TGCGCCAGCAGCCAAGATATTGCTAGCGGGGGGGTGGTGCAGTTCTTC. Its protein product is CASSQDIASGGVVQFF. The chain recombines TRBV4-1 with TRBJ2-1; 12 nucleotides align to TRBD2. This CDR3 comprises 16 residues. CDR1 and CDR2 from the germline V gene are MGHRA and YSYEKL. V shed 0 bases and J 12 bases; nucleotides not matched to a gene: 9.

V is TRBV19 and J is TRBJ1-1; D is unresolved. V was clipped by 4 bases and J by 1 base, with 22 bases between them. The CDR3 contains 18 residues. CDR1 and CDR2 from the germline V gene are LNHDA and SQIVND (reference sequence). CDR3: CASSTDQDQREQNTEAFF. The DNA of the CDR3 is TGTGCCAGTAGTACCGACCAGGACCAGCGGGAACAGAACACTGAAGCTTTCTTT.

As for this clone: Distinct nucleotide sequences in the sample also encode this CDR3. This sequence joins TRBV19 and TRBJ2-7; the D is unclear. The CDR3 runs to 13 residues. Trimming cost V 3 bases and J 2 bases, with 8 bases left between them. Germline assignment: CDR1 LNHDA and CDR2 SQIVND (reference sequence). For the CDR3, the DNA is TGTGCCAGTAGTATCGGTAGGGCCTACGAGCAGTACTTC. Protein sequence: CASSIGRAYEQYF.